This T cell receptor beta chain is drawn from a study of shared clonotypes between healthy human individuals. Findings and caveats of the study: All-four-donor shared clonotypes had higher generation probabilities than non-shared clonotypes did.

Samples underwent the assay at deep level. Profiling relied on immunoSEQ multiplex PCR, and the TCRdb table lists in-frame clones only, not all of them. This table holds hundreds of thousands of clones, roughly 73% found once. Regarding this clone: The antigen remains undetermined.

CDR1 is MNHNY and CDR2 is SVGAGI in the germline V gene (reference sequence). V gave up 0 bases and J gave up 4 bases, with 14 bases separating them. There are 16 residues in the CDR3. This TCR was recovered from a woman younger than 45 in good health. Sequencing was performed on memory CD4+ T cells sorted from blood. The subset: CD45RA-negative fraction. This sequence joins TRBV6-6 and TRBJ2-3; D possibly corresponds to TRBD1 (7 bases). CDR3 amino acids: CASSYSAGGFPDTQYF. Written as DNA, the CDR3 is TGTGCCAGCAGTTACTCCGCAGGGGGGTTTCCAGATACGCAGTATTTT.